Detailed here is one T cell receptor beta chain. What it binds is not known. Some clones are missing from TCRdb's copy, which holds only in-frame ones; the method was immunoSEQ multiplex PCR. In the table there are approximately 12,000 clones, over 85% of which are singletons. This record belongs to a study of graft-versus-host responses after intestinal transplantation. Study observations and caveats: With peak circulating GvH clone levels came an association with early post-transplant HvG declines.

The V end was cut by 6 bases, the J end by 5 bases, with 13 bases between. This CDR3 has 13 residues. Looked up from germline, CDR1 is LNHDA and CDR2 is SQIVND (reference sequence). The chain carries TRBV19 and TRBJ2-5, with D hard to call. The TCR sequence derives from a human patient who received an intestinal transplant, so some T cells may come from the graft donor. Specimen: PBMCs, collected roughly 110 days after intestinal transplant. CDR3 sequence: CASSQQSSETQYF. The CDR3 nucleotides read TGTGCCAGTAGCCAACAGAGTTCGGAGACCCAGTACTTC.